Following are 7 T cell receptor beta chains from one sample sequenced in a study of identical twins. TCRdb reprocessed the 5' RACE reads with MiXCR, giving one entry per CDR3 protein. The sample lists 400,000 to 550,000 distinct CDR3 sequences, roughly a fifth occurring once. The sample was also linked to a second study, of T cells expressing NK-cell markers.

Sequenced material: CD4+ T cells sorted from blood. The receptor source for this set is a young woman in good health.

This clonotype was seen only a few times. The chain links TRBV20-1 to TRBJ2-7, with a tentative D call TRBD2 (5 bases). Between the trimmed V and J ends, which lost 3 bases and 2 bases, there was a span of 8 bases. Germline V CDR1 and CDR2: DFQATT, SNEGSKA (reference sequence). The CDR3 consists of 12 residues. The CDR3 region is CSASEGPYEQYF. The CDR3 region has the DNA TGCAGTGCTAGTGAGGGTCCCTACGAGCAGTACTTC.

The rearrangement uses TRBV5-1 and TRBJ1-1; D perhaps matches TRBD1 (5 bases). Trimming removed 5 bases at V and 0 bases at J, with 20 bases between. The CDR3 totals 17 residues. Germline V gene lookup returns CDR1 SGHRS and CDR2 YFSETQ. The CDR3 sequence: CASSPTSGQPMNTEAFF. The CDR3 coding sequence is TGCGCCAGCAGTCCTACTTCAGGGCAACCCATGAACACTGAAGCTTTCTTT.

The chain uses TRBV4-3 and TRBJ2-7; D perhaps matches TRBD2 (7 bases). CDR1 and CDR2 (germline): LGHNA, YSLEER. V gave up 1 base and J gave up 1 base, with 11 bases separating them. The CDR3 length is 15 residues. CDR3 amino acids: CASSQGGGASYEQYF. CDR3 nucleotides: TGCGCCAGCAGCCAAGGTGGGGGGGCTTCCTACGAGCAGTACTTC.

This clonotype came up a few times. The rearrangement joins TRBV20-1 to TRBJ1-2, with D unresolved. The CDR3 sequence is 13 residues long. V was clipped by 8 bases and J by 2 bases, with 15 bases between them. Germline lookup yields CDR1 DFQATT and CDR2 SNEGSKA (reference sequence). The CDR3 here is CSTPTGINYGYTF. CDR3 sequence (DNA): TGCAGTACACCGACTGGGATCAACTATGGCTACACCTTC.

This clonotype showed up just a few times. This chain uses TRBV20-1 with TRBJ2-5, with D possibly matching TRBD2 (7 bases). V dropped 5 bases and J dropped 4 bases, with 23 bases sitting between them. This CDR3 contains 16 residues. Per germline, CDR1 DFQATT and CDR2 SNEGSKA (reference sequence). In DNA form, the CDR3 reads TGCAGTGCTCAATCGTTGGGGGGGGGCGGGCGAGAGACCCAGTACTTC. This translates into CSAQSLGGGGRETQYF.

This clonotype occurred once. The CDR3 spells CASSLERAGPLSGNTIYF. The CDR3, as DNA: TGTGCCAGCAGCTTAGAAAGGGCAGGACCGCTCTCTGGAAACACCATATATTTT. The chain employs TRBV11-2 and TRBJ1-3, with D unclear. Per the germline V gene, CDR1 is SGHAT and CDR2 is FQNNGV. Trimming left V 0 bases short and J 0 bases short, with 15 bases between. CDR3 length equals 18 residues.

As to this clonotype: One end of the junction fails to match germline, which may point to a read error. The chain is built from TRBV7-7 and TRBJ2-5; the match to TRBD1 covers 7 bases. Germline CDR1 SSHAT, CDR2 FNYEAQ (reference sequence). This CDR3 has 13 amino acids. The CDR3 DNA reads TGTGCTAGCAGTGGACAGGTGAAAGAGACCCAGTACTTC. This translates into CASSGQVKETQYF. Together with reference TRBV7-7 and TRBJ2-5, the CDR3 gives the full variable domain: GAGVSQSPRYKVTKRGQDVTLRCDPISSHATLYWYQQALGQGPEFLTYFNYEAQPDKSGLPSDRFSAERPEGSISTLTIQRTEQRDSAMYRCASSGQVKETQYFGPGTRLLVL.